This T cell receptor (beta chain) originates from a study of cytomegalovirus exposure and HLA in healthy donors. Study details: Earlier, 100 million to 120 million unique TCR beta sequences were recovered from about 200 million T cells by an analysis.

Study-wide results and caveats: The listing of 150 to 200 TCR beta chains classed them as cytomegalovirus-associated. Confirmation was obtained in vitro that a few CMV-associated chains are specific for CMV antigens.

The V end lost 0 bases, the J end lost 5 bases, and 7 bases lay between the germline ends. The CDR3 runs to 13 residues. Germline V gene sequence: CDR1 SGHRS, CDR2 YFSETQ. PCR primers comprised 60 Vbeta and 13 Jbeta primers. The assay was immunoSEQ multiplex PCR, and TCRdb's table has in-frame clones only and misses some. The sample has about 120,000 clones; approximately 82% are singletons. This clone was seen once. The antigen is undetermined. This receptor was taken from a man in his thirties or forties in good health and CMV-seropositive. Sequenced input: PBMCs. The chain couples TRBV5-1 to TRBJ2-3, with D perhaps matching TRBD2 (6 bases). CDR3 loop: CASSLAGEDTQYF. Written as DNA, the CDR3 is TGCGCCAGCAGCTTGGCGGGAGAAGATACGCAGTATTTT. The whole variable domain, filled in from reference TRBV5-1 and TRBJ2-3, reads KAGVTQTPRYLIKTRGQQVTLSCSPISGHRSVSWYQQTPGQGLQFLFEYFSETQRNKGNFPGRFSGRQFSNSRSEMNVSTLELGDSALYLCASSLAGEDTQYFGPGTRLTVL.